The rows below give T cell receptor beta chains drawn from one sample of a study of T cells in localized non-small cell lung cancer. Sequencing used immunoSEQ multiplex PCR; TCRdb keeps in-frame clones, though not all of them. The sample consists of about 17,000 clones, almost 90% of them appearing once. This specimen was peripheral blood mononuclear cells, taken before any cancer treatment. Every receptor here comes from a woman aged 35 to 70 with stage III lung adenocarcinoma. The CDR3 runs from the conserved cysteine through the conserved F or W. The D gene is left open where the match is weak. Where a row states a size, it is once, few, many or the class of an expanded clone; other rows omit it.

j_call d_call clone_size v_call cdr3_nt cdr3_aa
TRBJ1-2 . . TRBV25-1 TGTGCCAGCAGTGATTCCAGGGAAGCTAACTATGGCTACACCTTC CASSDSREANYGYTF
TRBJ2-3 TRBD1 . TRBV19 TGTGCCAGTAGCCCAAAAAACAGGGGTCGCACAGATACGCAGTATTTT CASSPKNRGRTDTQYF
TRBJ1-2 TRBD1 . TRBV7-8 TGTGCCAGCAGCTTGCCCCGCGGACAGGGCTATGGCTACACCTTC CASSLPRGQGYGYTF
TRBJ1-4 . . TRBV19 TGTGCCAGTAACTTACGGGGAGGAGATGAAAAACTGTTTTTT CASNLRGGDEKLFF
TRBJ2-3 . . TRBV5-1 TGCGCCAGCAGCTTGGTAGTGGGGACTAGCACAGATACGCAGTATTTT CASSLVVGTSTDTQYF
TRBJ2-7 . . TRBV21-1 TGTGCCAGCCTAACCGGGACATGCTCCTACGAGCAGTACTTC CASLTGTCSYEQYF
TRBJ2-5 . . TRBV7-9 TGTGCCAGCAGCTTAGGGGCGACACCGTCCCAAGAGACCCAGTACTTC CASSLGATPSQETQYF
TRBJ1-2 TRBD1 . TRBV6-6 TGTGCCAGCAGCCTCGGGACAGGGGAAGGCTACACCTTC CASSLGTGEGYTF
TRBJ1-2 . . TRBV10-3 TGTGCCATCAGCGATACAGGGTCGGGCTATGGCTACACCTTC CAISDTGSGYGYTF
TRBJ2-1 . few TRBV19 TGTGCCAGTAGTATGCGCAGAATCAATGAGCAGTTCTTC CASSMRRINEQFF
TRBJ2-5 . . TRBV7-2 TGTGCCAGCAGCCCCCACTCTAGCGCCGGAACCCAGTACTTC CASSPHSSAGTQYF
TRBJ1-5 . . TRBV5-1 TGCGCCAGCAGCTTGGTGGGCGGTCCAAATCAGCCCCAGCATTTT CASSLVGGPNQPQHF
TRBJ2-1 TRBD1 . TRBV28 TGTGCCAGCAGTAAACCCGGGACAGGGATCGGTGAGCAGTTCTTC CASSKPGTGIGEQFF
TRBJ2-5 . . TRBV20-1 TGCAGTGCTAGAGGTGCAGAGACCCAGTACTTC CSARGAETQYF
TRBJ1-6 . once TRBV30 TGTGCCTGGTCGGGGGGCGATAATTCACCCCTCCACTTT CAWSGGDNSPLHF
TRBJ1-2 TRBD1 once TRBV18 TGTGCCAGCTCACCAAACCGGGACAGTCTCGAAGGCTACACCTTC CASSPNRDSLEGYTF
TRBJ2-3 . once TRBV7-3 TGTGCCAGCAGCTTACGACGGGGTGGGACAGATACGCAGTATTTT CASSLRRGGTDTQYF
TRBJ2-1 . . TRBV11-3 TGTGCCAGCAGCATCTACAATGAGCAGTTCTTC CASSIYNEQFF
TRBJ2-3 TRBD2 . TRBV28 TGTGCCAGCGCCGGGACTAGCGGGAGGGGGGTAGATACGCAGTATTTT CASAGTSGRGVDTQYF
TRBJ1-5 . . TRBV28 TGTGCCAGCAATAGCAATCAGCCCCAGCATTTT CASNSNQPQHF
TRBJ2-2 TRBD2 . TRBV7-8 TGTGCCAGCAGCGCAGCGCGGACTAGCGGGTGGACCGGGGAGCTGTTTTTT CASSAARTSGWTGELFF
TRBJ1-6 TRBD1 . TRBV28 TGTGCCAGCAAAACAGGGGGCGGGTATAATTCACCCCTCCACTTT CASKTGGGYNSPLHF
TRBJ2-7 . . TRBV28 TGTGCCAGCTCACAGGGGGGGGGACTCGCCTACGAGCAGTACTTC CASSQGGGLAYEQYF
TRBJ2-5 . . TRBV2 TGTGCCAGCCAGGGAGAAGGGGAGACCCAGTACTTC CASQGEGETQYF
TRBJ2-7 TRBD2 . TRBV6-5 TGTGCCAGCAGTACCCAGCGGGAGAGCTCCTACGAGCAGTACTTC CASSTQRESSYEQYF
TRBJ2-3 TRBD2 . TRBV11-3 TGTGCCAGCAGCCTTAGCGGGAGATTCACAGATACGCAGTATTTT CASSLSGRFTDTQYF
TRBJ2-5 . . TRBV6-5 TGTGCCAGCAGTTACGGACAGTGGAGGGGAGAGACCCAGTACTTC CASSYGQWRGETQYF
TRBJ1-2 . once TRBV30 TGTGCCTGGAGTGCAGGGGTACCGAATGGCTACACCTTC CAWSAGVPNGYTF
TRBJ1-2 . . TRBV18 TGTGCCAGCTCCCGGGACTATGGCTACACCTTC CASSRDYGYTF
TRBJ2-7 TRBD1 . TRBV5-1 TGCGCCAGCAGCTTGGGACAGGGGTTTGACGAGCAGTACTTC CASSLGQGFDEQYF
TRBJ2-5 . . TRBV14 TGTGCCAGCAGCCAAGGAAGAGCGGCCCCGGTGGGGACCCAGTACTTC CASSQGRAAPVGTQYF
TRBJ1-4 TRBD1 . TRBV2 TGTGCCAGCAGTACGGGACAGACTAATGAAAAACTGTTTTTT CASSTGQTNEKLFF
TRBJ1-5 . . TRBV5-5 TGTGCCAGCAGCTTGGGACCAGGGGTCAATCAGCCCCAGCATTTT CASSLGPGVNQPQHF
TRBJ2-7 . . TRBV7-2 TGTGCCAGCAGCTTAGGGGGGTCCCCCTACGAGCAGTACTTC CASSLGGSPYEQYF
TRBJ2-3 TRBD2 . TRBV5-4 TGTGCCAGCAGCCCGACTAGCGGGAGGGGAGATACGCAGTATTTT CASSPTSGRGDTQYF
TRBJ2-3 . . TRBV6-4 TGTGCCAGCAGTGAGGACCTCCTTCTCACAGATACGCAGTATTTT CASSEDLLLTDTQYF
TRBJ1-5 . once TRBV28 TGTGCCAGCAGTCTAGTGGTTGAGCCCCAGCATTTT CASSLVVEPQHF
TRBJ1-1 . few TRBV4-3 TGCGCCAGCAGCCAAGACGTGGACACTGAAGCTTTCTTT CASSQDVDTEAFF
TRBJ1-6 TRBD1 . TRBV6-1 TGTGCCAGCAGTGTGACAGGGGTCAATTCACCCCTCCACTTT CASSVTGVNSPLHF
TRBJ2-1 . . TRBV19 TGTGCCAGTGGGGGACTCAGCTCCTACAATGAGCAGTTCTTC CASGGLSSYNEQFF
TRBJ2-1 TRBD2 . TRBV6-6 TGTGCCAGCAATCAACTAGCGGGGCCCTACAATGAGCAGTTCTTC CASNQLAGPYNEQFF
TRBJ2-5 . . TRBV28 TGTGCCAGCAGTTCCTCCCTCGGGACGGCTCCTGTTCCCCAGTACTTC CASSSSLGTAPVPQYF
TRBJ1-5 . . TRBV7-6 TGTGCCAGCAGCTTAAGTTCAGGGGAAAGCAATCAGCCCCAGCATTTT CASSLSSGESNQPQHF
TRBJ2-7 TRBD1 . TRBV4-1 TGCGCCAGCAGCGCCGAAGGGACAGGGTGGGGTAGCTACGAGCAGTACTTC CASSAEGTGWGSYEQYF
TRBJ1-4 . . TRBV29-1 TGCAGCGCCGCCATGGGGGCAGTTGAAAAACTGTTTTTT CSAAMGAVEKLFF
TRBJ2-7 TRBD1 . TRBV18 TGTGCCAGCTCACAACAGGGGGCTAACGAGCAGTACTTC CASSQQGANEQYF
TRBJ2-7 . . TRBV18 TGTGCCAGCTCACCATTTAACAGGGCCGAGCAGTACTTC CASSPFNRAEQYF
TRBJ2-7 . . TRBV19 TGTGCCAGTAGCAGGGCGGCCACCTACGAGCAGTACTTC CASSRAATYEQYF
TRBJ1-1 . . TRBV7-8 TGTGCCAGCAGCGCGAAAACGGGGACGTCGGGTACTGAAGCTTTCTTT CASSAKTGTSGTEAFF
TRBJ2-5 TRBD2 . TRBV28 TGTGCCAGCAGCCCCGATAGCGGGAGGGGGGAGACCCAGTACTTC CASSPDSGRGETQYF
TRBJ1-1 TRBD1 . TRBV5-4 TGTGCCAGCAGCCATCCAACAGGGGGCACTGAAGCCTTCTTT CASSHPTGGTEAFF
TRBJ1-2 . . TRBV2 TGTGCCAGCAGGGGGGACGCCTGGGGCTACACCTTC CASRGDAWGYTF